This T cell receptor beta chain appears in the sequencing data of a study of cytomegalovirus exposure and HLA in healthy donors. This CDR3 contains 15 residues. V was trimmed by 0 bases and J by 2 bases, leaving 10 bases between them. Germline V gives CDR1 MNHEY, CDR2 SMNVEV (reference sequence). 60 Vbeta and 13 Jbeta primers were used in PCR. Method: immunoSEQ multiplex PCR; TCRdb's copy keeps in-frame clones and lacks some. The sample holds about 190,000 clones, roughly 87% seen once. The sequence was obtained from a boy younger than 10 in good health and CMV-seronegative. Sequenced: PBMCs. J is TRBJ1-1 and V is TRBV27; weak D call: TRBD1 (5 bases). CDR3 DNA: TGTGCCAGCAGTTTATCCTGGAGGGGTAACACTGAAGCTTTCTTT. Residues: CASSLSWRGNTEAFF.